What follows describes a single T cell receptor beta chain. The target of this receptor is not known. The input lacks base qualities; no much larger clone sits a single base away. The CDR1 and CDR2 encoded by the germline V gene are SGHAT and FQNNGV. Measured from the cysteine to the phenylalanine, the CDR3 is 16 residues long. The retained sequence is limited to the CDR3, 48 bases, with the frame set at the first base. Relative to germline, V is missing 5 bases and J is missing 6 bases, with 10 bases of the junction outside any gene match. The cohort consisted of 650 to 850 healthy bone marrow donors. At the time of sampling, all cohort members were nominally healthy, though unrecorded immune exposures were likely present. The donor was CMV seropositive and was included in the group of around 300 seropositive cohort members. A peripheral blood sample was collected from each donor, and TCR beta sequencing was performed on peripheral blood mononuclear cells. The Qiagen DNeasy Blood Extraction Kit was used to extract genomic DNA from the blood cell samples.

This entry belongs to a study of cytomegalovirus exposure and HLA in healthy donors (dated by TCRdb to between 2016 and 2019). A note on the overall study: In an earlier analysis of 550 to 750 of the donors, roughly 300 Gb of sequence data and about 110 million unique TCR beta sequences from about 179 million T cells were reported. An early release covering more than 500 HLA-typed donors comprised approximately 300 gigabases of sequencing data and some 79 million unique TCR sequences. Of the roughly 400 genotyped donors, approximately 80% fell in the genetic ancestry cluster associated with self-reported Caucasian donors. The aim of the study was to test whether cataloging public T cell receptors could identify signatures of past pathogen exposure. The T cell repertoires of 666 subjects were profiled by immunosequencing and related to cytomegalovirus serostatus. In addition to the first cohort of 666 subjects, a separate validation cohort of 130 or so different subjects was used. High-throughput TCR immunosequencing, statistical association of individual TCRs with disease status, and machine learning were combined to predict cytomegalovirus infection status. A later analysis re-examined previously published TCR beta repertoires from more than 600 donors and added high-resolution HLA genotyping to investigate patterns of TCR occurrence. In the later analysis, no new phenotypic data were used to find candidate immune exposures; instead, reliance was placed on TCR beta sequences and their occurrence across donors. To decide whether each TCR beta V gene segment behaved as functional or pseudogenic, an earlier analysis of some 600 of the donors relied on high-throughput TCR beta sequencing. Alongside the repertoire data, information on donor age, sex, ethnicity and CMV serostatus was compiled. In a later genetic analysis, genome-wide SNP genotypes for about three fifths of the 666 donors were used, and that subset was treated as a discovery cohort. All discovery cohort repertoires had been generated on a single sequencing platform. Both class I and class II loci were covered by HLA typing, at four-digit resolution. Typing coverage varied by locus: roughly 629-640 donors for A, B, C, DRB1 and DQB1; roughly 510 for DQA1; over 600 for DPA1; approximately 470 for DPB1. About five DR-DQ haplotypes were handled as single units for association and clustering because linkage in the cohort was strong. Among 300 to 500 genotyped donors of the cohort, an average of roughly 230,000 unique TCR beta nucleotide sequences was sequenced per donor, of which about 18% were non-productive.

The library relied on the immunoSEQ multiplex PCR assay. A mixture of 60 forward primers for TCR Vbeta segments and 13 reverse primers for TCR Jbeta segments was used in the multiplex PCR. The CDR3 region of rearranged TCR beta genes was amplified from genomic DNA by a multiplex PCR assay. On the Illumina HiSeq System, the amplified TCR beta libraries were sequenced as 87-base-pair reads. From the authors' description of their analysis: In a later analysis, tens of millions of unique TCR beta chains were counted across the 666 repertoires, and around 11 million of these chains were shared by at least two donors. A nearest-neighbor algorithm error-corrected the raw reads and collapsed the reads into unique sequences, merging closely related sequences to remove PCR and sequencing errors. V, D and J gene segments were assigned by aligning CDR3 sequences to IMGT reference sequences. For a sequence to be retained, a match of at least six nucleotides was required to both a V gene segment and a J gene segment. Rearrangements were classified as productive when the CDR3 lacked stop codons and remained in frame with V and J, and all other rearrangements were classified as non-productive. Following IMGT convention, CDR3 was defined as the stretch from the second conserved V-encoded cysteine up to the conserved J-encoded phenylalanine. The earlier analysis of 587 of the donors excluded sequences that lacked an unambiguous match to a single V gene segment. In an earlier analysis of roughly 500 of the donors, V segments were called functional above 56.7% productive rearrangements and were called segregating when the between-donor standard deviation exceeded 5%. To diagnose cytomegalovirus status from the catalog of TCR beta chain sequences, a statistical classification framework was built. A later analysis assigned V and J genes by comparing TCR nucleotide sequences with IMGT/GENE-DB human TR gene sequences. The TCRdist pipeline was used in a later analysis to assign CDR3 sequences and most-parsimonious VDJ recombination scenarios. A later analysis defined each TCR beta chain by its CDR3 amino acid sequence plus V-gene family, and excluded reads lacking a unique V-gene family. A later analysis removed several hundred highly shared, low-generation-probability nucleotide sequences to deal with suspected cross-contamination and a sequencing artifact. In a later analysis, a clonal expansion index for each public chain was calculated from normalized within-repertoire ranks of inferred template counts. A later analysis computed generation probabilities with a VDJ recombination model fitted to out-of-frame rearrangements, and checked the results against IGoR. Hypergeometric tests were used in a later analysis to score TCR-TCR, TCR-HLA and TCR-CMV co-occurrence, with a repertoire-size bias correction applied to the TCR pairs. False discovery rates were estimated in a later analysis by permuting HLA or CMV assignments 20 times. In a later analysis, co-occurring TCRs were grouped using DBSCAN, with TCRdist sequence similarity added in when clustering inside HLA-allele-positive subsets. Repertoires with fewer than 30,000 or more than 120,000 public chains, plus five repertoires with anomalous nucleotide sharing, were excluded from co-occurrence clustering. This is the immuneACCESS table as TCRdb keeps it, with only in-frame sequences that have V and J called. A part of the clones is gone; compared with another copy, unresolved V genes explain less than half, and the rest is unexplained. V and J calls and clone size are copied from that table; D and trimming were computed from the DNA. The sample profile shows 150,000 or so clones; 75% of them were found once. Of the sample, roughly 10% falls within the top ten clones.

Study-level results and caveats: The only immune exposure information available for the cohort was CMV serostatus. In this cohort, only TCR beta chains were sequenced, and detectable features were limited by the absence of alpha or paired-chain data. In a later analysis, most CMV-associated TCR beta chains were found to appear HLA-restricted, with HLA associations seemingly driven largely by CMV exposure. Some IMGT-functional V segments, including TRBV6-2 and TRBV6-3, could not be told apart with the 87-base-pair reads, so those segments were excluded. V-gene and J-gene trimming of TCR beta chains was associated with a missense DCLRE1C variant in a later genetic analysis, and the association was replicated in an independent cohort. Assigning TCR associations to individual alleles was difficult when HLA alleles, especially DR and DQ, strongly co-occurred. A later analysis found that TCR association rates varied across HLA loci, with DRB1 alleles showing the most associated TCRs and HLA-C alleles the fewest. Because some donors lacked HLA typing at each locus, the association tests relied only on the typed subset. The study listed 150 to 200 TCR beta chains as associated with cytomegalovirus. About 17 rarely observed V segments, including chromosome 9 orphons, were excluded from the earlier analysis of several hundred of the donors because counts were too low. Sequencing depth was assumed to be roughly uniform across donors in the presence/absence analyses, though that assumption may not hold. Compared with equally common non-associated chains, HLA-associated TCR beta chains in a later analysis were more clonally expanded and had lower generation probabilities. Cytomegalovirus status was reported to be diagnosed by the classifier with high specificity and sensitivity in both the original and validation cohorts. A further reported finding was that TCR beta sequences accurately predicted the HLA-A and HLA-B alleles for most subjects in the first cohort. Across donors, most TCR sequences were observed very rarely, whereas some public TCRs were present in many individuals. In a later analysis, some 18,000 TCR beta sequences were associated with specific HLA alleles at a false discovery rate of 0.05. In an earlier analysis of some 640 of the donors, most TCR beta V segments were observed in productive rearrangements about 87% or about 30% of the time, broadly matching IMGT annotations. Several of the top co-occurrence clusters appeared to be linked to parvovirus B19, influenza, CMV and Epstein-Barr virus, according to a later analysis. Compared with the approximately 670-donor mean, donors in an Asian-associated ancestry cluster had fewer N-insertions in productive TCRs, according to a later genetic analysis. The sequencing pipeline was judged likely to have produced a cluster of highly shared sequence variants as a technical artifact. Linkage disequilibrium might explain the correlated functional status among segregating V segments, but an unknown experimental factor could not be ruled out. It was suggested by the authors that the approach could potentially be generalized to other disease states and immunological phenotypes. In vitro tests confirmed that a few of the cytomegalovirus-associated TCR beta chains recognize cytomegalovirus antigens.

Material: PBMCs. This chain is built from TRBV11-2 and TRBJ2-1, and 10 bases in between align with TRBD1. This clonotype was obtained from a man aged 18-30 years in good health and CMV-seropositive. Read as DNA, the sequence is TGTGCCAGCAGCCCCCTAGGAAGGGACAGGGGCAATGAGCAGTTCTTC. Its protein reads: CASSPLGRDRGNEQFF.